This T cell receptor beta chain was documented in a study of blood T cell repertoires in COVID-19. The overall study: T cells, B-cell-depleted T cells, or PBMCs provided the cDNA or gDNA that served as material.

The protocol was immunoSEQ multiplex PCR, while the TCRdb copy is restricted to in-frame clones and leaves out a portion. The profile shows under 75,000 clones, 65% to 85% of them singletons. The V and J ends lost 5 bases and 3 bases respectively, with 8 bases between them. CDR1 and CDR2 (germline): SGHTA, FQGNSA. The CDR3 contains 12 residues. The source is a man aged 55 to 70 with acute or convalescent COVID-19. The genes are TRBV7-2 and TRBJ2-7; no clear D gene. Sequencing input: peripheral blood. CDR3 residues: CASSPRSYEQYF. Here the CDR3 DNA reads TGTGCCAGCAGCCCCCGTAGCTACGAGCAGTACTTC.